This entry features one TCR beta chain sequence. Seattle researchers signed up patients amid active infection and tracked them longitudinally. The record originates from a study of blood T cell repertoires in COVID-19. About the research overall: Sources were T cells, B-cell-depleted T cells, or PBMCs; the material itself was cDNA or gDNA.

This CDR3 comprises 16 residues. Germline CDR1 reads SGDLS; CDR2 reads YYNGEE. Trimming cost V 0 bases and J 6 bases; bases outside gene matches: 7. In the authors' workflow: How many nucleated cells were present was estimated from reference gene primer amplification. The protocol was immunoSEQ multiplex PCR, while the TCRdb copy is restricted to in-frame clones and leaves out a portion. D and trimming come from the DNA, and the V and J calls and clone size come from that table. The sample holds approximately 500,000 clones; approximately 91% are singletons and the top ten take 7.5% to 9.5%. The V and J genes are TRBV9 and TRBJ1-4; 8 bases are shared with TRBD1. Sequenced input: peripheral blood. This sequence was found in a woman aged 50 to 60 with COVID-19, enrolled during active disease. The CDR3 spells CASSVAGQGFDEKLFF. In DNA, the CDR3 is TGTGCCAGCAGCGTAGCTGGACAGGGCTTTGATGAAAAACTGTTTTTT.